Following are 21 T cell receptor beta chains from one sample sequenced in a study of T cell responses to AZD1222 COVID-19 vaccine. The protocol was immunoSEQ multiplex PCR, while the TCRdb copy is restricted to in-frame clones and leaves out a portion. The data show 140,000 or so clones, 85% to 90% seen once. The sequencing here drew on peripheral blood, taken on day 0 of AZD1222 vaccination. These receptors came from an adult in good health.

Notes on this clone: The same CDR3 also results from other DNA sequences found in this sample. J is TRBJ2-5 and V is TRBV11-2; 10 bases agree with TRBD1. The CDR3 loop spans 15 amino acids. Germline V CDR1 and CDR2: SGHAT, FQNNGV. J lost 1 base, V lost 5 bases, and 4 bases had no gene match. CDR3 amino acids: CASSPRQGAQETQYF. The CDR3 bases are TGTGCCAGCAGCCCCCGACAGGGGGCCCAAGAGACCCAGTACTTC.

V usage is TRBV30 and J usage is TRBJ1-5; weak D call: TRBD1 (6 bases). The germline CDR1 and CDR2 sequences are GTSNPN and SVGIG (reference sequence). Trimming shortened V by 0 bases and J by 2 bases, and 11 bases separated the two germline ends. The CDR3 sequence is 15 residues long. This chain's CDR3 is CAWSVQGGGNQPQHF. The CDR3 nucleotides read TGTGCCTGGAGTGTACAAGGGGGAGGCAATCAGCCCCAGCATTTT. The full variable domain, with the rest looked up from reference TRBV30 and TRBJ1-5, is SQTIHQWPATLVQPVGSPLSLECTVEGTSNPNLYWYRQAAGRGLQLLFYSVGIGQISSEVPQNLSASRPQDRQFILSSKKLLLSDSGFYLCAWSVQGGGNQPQHFGDGTRLSIL.

The chain has TRBV30 and TRBJ2-7; 10 bases are shared with TRBD1. Germline CDR1 and CDR2: GTSNPN and SVGIG (reference sequence). With 1 base clipped from V and 5 bases from J, the junction kept 5 bases outside the gene matches. The CDR3 extends over 14 amino acids. CDR3: CAWSAGTGDNEQYF. The CDR3 coding sequence is TGTGCCTGGAGTGCCGGGACAGGGGACAACGAGCAGTACTTC.

The sample holds one count of this clone. V gene TRBV28 combines with J gene TRBJ2-1; 12 positions match TRBD2. V was clipped by 6 bases and J by 3 bases; unmatched bases: 6. The length of the CDR3 is 16 residues. Germline assignment: CDR1 MDHEN and CDR2 SYDVKM. This chain's CDR3 is CASSSRTSGIYNEQFF. The CDR3 region has the DNA TGTGCCAGCAGCTCCCGGACTAGCGGGATCTACAATGAGCAGTTCTTC.

This clone was recorded a few times. This sequence joins TRBV4-1 and TRBJ1-3; tentatively, D is TRBD1 (5 bases). Deletions cut 0 bases from V and 8 bases from J, with 14 bases between. Per the germline V gene, CDR1 is MGHRA and CDR2 is YSYEKL. CDR3 length: 15 residues. The CDR3 DNA follows: TGCGCCAGCAGCCAAGATTTCAGGGTAGGAGACACCATATATTTT. Its translation: CASSQDFRVGDTIYF.

The CDR3 nucleotides read TGTGCCAGTAGCCCCTCCATGGGGGACCCCTATGGCTACACCTTC. As protein: CASSPSMGDPYGYTF. The chain employs TRBV19 and TRBJ1-2; TRBD1 might be the D (5 bases). The germline gives CDR1 LNHDA, CDR2 SQIVND (reference sequence). V was pared by 6 bases and J by 4 bases, with 18 bases between. The CDR3 sequence is 15 residues long.

The chain couples TRBV6-5 to TRBJ2-3, with D uncertain. Trimming pared 3 bases from V and 6 bases from J, leaving 16 bases between. Per the germline V gene, CDR1 is MNHEY and CDR2 is SVGAGI. CDR3 size: 15 residues. The CDR3: CASSYDPRLRDTQYF. The CDR3 DNA reads TGTGCCAGCAGTTATGATCCCCGTCTCCGCGATACGCAGTATTTT.

The chain employs TRBV9 and TRBJ1-6; 8 bases match TRBD1. Germline CDR1 is SGDLS and CDR2 is YYNGEE. The CDR3 covers 16 residues. V shed 3 bases, J shed 9 bases, and the junction held 11 bases outside the gene matches. The CDR3 is CASSADPGQEISPLHF. DNA of the CDR3: TGTGCCAGCAGCGCCGACCCGGGACAGGAGATTTCACCCCTCCACTTT.

The chain is built from TRBV6-2 or TRBV6-3 and TRBJ2-2; TRBD1 matches at 9 bases. The CDR3 contains 17 residues. Per the germline V gene, CDR1 is MNHEY and CDR2 is SVGEGT. Losses at the gene ends were 5 bases for V and 6 bases for J; bases not matched to a gene: 13. This CDR3 reads CASSQDGVTGGPGELFF. The CDR3 DNA reads as TGTGCCAGCAGTCAGGATGGCGTGACAGGGGGTCCCGGGGAGCTGTTTTTT.

The chain carries TRBV6-1 and TRBJ1-5; 8 bases agree with TRBD1. V was clipped by 0 bases and J by 7 bases; unmatched bases: 5. Looked up from germline, CDR1 is MNHNS and CDR2 is SASEGT. The CDR3 sequence is 15 residues long. The CDR3 coding sequence is TGTGCCAGCAGTGAAGCGGGACAGGTTGGACAGCCCCAGCATTTT. Encoded protein: CASSEAGQVGQPQHF.

The chain couples TRBV6-5 to TRBJ1-5; D is perhaps TRBD1 (5 bases). This CDR3 has 12 residues. From germline, CDR1 is MNHEY and CDR2 SVGAGI. V was shortened by 9 bases and J by 3 bases, with 9 bases between the two germline ends. CDR3 amino acids: CASKGVNQPQHF. The CDR3 coding sequence is TGTGCCAGTAAAGGGGTCAATCAGCCCCAGCATTTT.

This clone was observed a handful of times. The chain links TRBV5-1 to TRBJ2-3; TRBD2 matches 8 bases. Germline CDR1 reads SGHRS; CDR2 reads YFSETQ. The CDR3 runs 15 residues. Trimming took 0 bases from V and 1 from J; bases not matched to a gene: 1. The CDR3 region is CASSLETSGTDTQYF. The CDR3 DNA is TGCGCCAGCAGCTTGGAGACTAGCGGCACAGATACGCAGTATTTT.

This chain joins TRBV6-5 and TRBJ2-5; D unclear. This CDR3 region has 15 residues. From germline, CDR1 is MNHEY and CDR2 SVGAGI. V shed 6 bases and J shed 2 bases, with 16 bases lying between them. CDR3: CASSPGSITQETQYF. The CDR3 DNA reads TGTGCCAGCAGCCCAGGATCTATCACGCAAGAGACCCAGTACTTC.

The rearrangement joins TRBV4-1 to TRBJ2-7; 8 nucleotides line up with TRBD1. CDR3 length: 18 amino acids. Losses at the gene ends were 3 bases for V and 1 base for J; bases not matched to a gene: 14. Germline V CDR1 and CDR2: MGHRA, YSYEKL. The CDR3 DNA is TGCGCCAGCAGCCATCCTGTCGGGACAGGTCTTCCTTCCTACGAGCAGTACTTC. It codes for CASSHPVGTGLPSYEQYF.

The chain joins TRBV29-1 to TRBJ2-7, with TRBD2 matching over 12 bases. V gave up 4 bases and J gave up 0 bases; unmatched junction bases: 1. The CDR3 loop spans 14 amino acids. CDR1 is SQVTM and CDR2 is ANQGSEA in the germline V gene. CDR3 nucleotide sequence: TGCAGCGTTGTGACTAGCGGGAGCTCCTACGAGCAGTACTTC. This encodes CSVVTSGSSYEQYF.

The chain joins TRBV5-8 to TRBJ2-7; D gene ambiguous. The CDR3 has 10 residues. CDR1 and CDR2 from the germline V gene are SGHTS and YDEGEE. The V gene lost 1 base and the J gene lost 4 bases, with 0 bases spanning the gap. The CDR3 nucleotides are TGTGCCAGCAGCTTGTACGAGCAGTACTTC. It translates to CASSLYEQYF.

V and J are TRBV5-4 and TRBJ1-2; perhaps TRBD1 as D (5 bases). This CDR3 is 14 amino acids long. V was cut by 0 bases and J by 1 base, with 7 bases left in between. Looked up from germline, CDR1 is SGHNT and CDR2 is YYREEE (reference sequence). CDR3: CASSLAGNNYGYTF. CDR3 DNA: TGTGCCAGCAGCTTGGCAGGGAATAACTATGGCTACACCTTC.

The chain is built from TRBV15 and TRBJ2-1; 8 bases map to TRBD2. This CDR3 is 14 amino acids long. The J segment lost 7 bases and the V segment lost 8 bases, leaving 10 bases of the junction unmatched. CDR1 is LNHNV, CDR2 YYDKDF, per germline (reference sequence). The CDR3 loop reads CATASGRQRNEQFF. The CDR3 region has the DNA TGTGCCACCGCGAGCGGGAGACAGAGAAATGAGCAGTTCTTC. The full variable domain, in which reference TRBV15 and TRBJ2-1 provide the parts outside the CDR3, is DAMVIQNPRYQVTQFGKPVTLSCSQTLNHNVMYWYQQKSSQAPKLLFHYYDKDFNNEADTPDNFQSRRPNTSFCFLDIRSPGLGDTAMYLCATASGRQRNEQFFGPGTRLTVL.

The chain links TRBV29-1 to TRBJ2-1; the D is unclear. The length of the CDR3 is 13 residues. The V gene lost 4 bases and the J gene lost 3 bases, with 10 bases spanning the gap. CDR1 is SQVTM and CDR2 is ANQGSEA in the germline V gene. The CDR3 sequence is CSVAPIFYNEQFF. CDR3 DNA: TGCAGCGTTGCACCAATCTTCTACAATGAGCAGTTCTTC.

The rearrangement links TRBV6-6 to TRBJ2-7; 11 bases match TRBD2. V trimming: 8 bases; J trimming: 2 bases; junction bases outside the gene matches: 2. Germline assignment: CDR1 MNHNY and CDR2 SVGAGI (reference sequence). CDR3 size: 13 residues. The DNA of the CDR3 is TGTGCCAGCGTAGCGGGAGGGGCCTACGAGCAGTACTTC. This sequence encodes CASVAGGAYEQYF.

The V and J genes are TRBV5-1 and TRBJ2-7; no reliable D call. The CDR3 contains 13 residues. V was shortened by 0 bases and J by 4 bases, with 8 bases between the two germline ends. Looked up from germline, CDR1 is SGHRS and CDR2 is YFSETQ. DNA of the CDR3: TGCGCCAGCAGCTTGGAGATTTGGTACGAGCAGTACTTC. Residues: CASSLEIWYEQYF.